The T cell receptor (beta chain) under discussion was sequenced for a study of blood T cell repertoires in COVID-19. Study-level background: Samples came from the United States, Italy and Spain, spanning acute and convalescent COVID-19.

The CDR3 length is 15 residues. Looked up from germline, CDR1 is LGHDT and CDR2 is YNNKEL (reference sequence). V was shortened by 0 bases and J by 7 bases, with 10 bases between the two germline ends. Methods used by the authors: Estimation of nucleated cell counts was performed using reference gene primer amplification. Measured with immunoSEQ multiplex PCR; TCRdb has only the in-frame clones, and not every one. V and J calls and clone size are copied from that table; D and trimming were computed from the DNA. Of over 9,000 clones in the sample, about nine tenths were seen once. The origin of this receptor is a man aged 60-69 years with acute or convalescent COVID-19. Sequencing was carried out using peripheral blood. The genes are TRBV3-1 (or the pseudogene TRBV3-2) and TRBJ1-6; D is unresolved. The CDR3 is CASSQDPTGNSPLHF. CDR3 in DNA: TGTGCCAGCAGCCAAGATCCGACGGGAAATTCACCCCTCCACTTT.